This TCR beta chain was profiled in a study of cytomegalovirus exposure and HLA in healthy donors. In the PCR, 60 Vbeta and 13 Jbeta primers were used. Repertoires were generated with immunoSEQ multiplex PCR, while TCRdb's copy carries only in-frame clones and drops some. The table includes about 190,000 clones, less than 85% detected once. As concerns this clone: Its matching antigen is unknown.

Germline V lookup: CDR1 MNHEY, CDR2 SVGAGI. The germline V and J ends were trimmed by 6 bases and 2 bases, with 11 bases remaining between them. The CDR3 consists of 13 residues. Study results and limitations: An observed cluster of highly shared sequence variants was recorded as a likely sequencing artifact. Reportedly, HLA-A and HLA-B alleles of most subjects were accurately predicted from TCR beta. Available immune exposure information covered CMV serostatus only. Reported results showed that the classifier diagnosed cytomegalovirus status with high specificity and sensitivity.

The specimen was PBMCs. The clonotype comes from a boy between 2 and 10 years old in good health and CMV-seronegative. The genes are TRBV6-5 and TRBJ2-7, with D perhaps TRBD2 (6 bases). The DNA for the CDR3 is TGTGCCAGCAGGGGCGGGGTCCCCTACGAGCAGTACGTC. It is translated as CASRGGVPYEQYV.